This is a list of T cell receptor beta chains from one sample in a study of shared clonotypes between healthy human individuals. Data came from immunoSEQ multiplex PCR; TCRdb stores just in-frame clones and leaves some out. Among around 2.1 million clones listed, 90% to 97% were seen once. The sample was naive CD4+ T cells sorted from blood. These receptors were obtained from a man in his late teens or twenties in good health. Both conserved end residues are part of each CDR3. The D gene is left open where the match is weak. The size field is filled for only some rows; it gives once, few, many or a size class.

>TRBJ1-3|.|.|TRBV30
CAGRGVSGNTIYF
TGTGCCGGCAGGGGAGTGTCTGGAAACACCATATATTTT
>TRBJ2-7|TRBD1|once|TRBV5-1
CASSGAAGTASYEQYF
TGCGCCAGCAGCGGTGCCGCCGGGACAGCTTCCTACGAGCAGTACTTC
>TRBJ2-2|.|.|TRBV18
CASSPPVLKGELFF
TGTGCCAGCTCACCACCGGTTTTGAAAGGGGAGCTGTTTTTT
>TRBJ1-6|.|.|TRBV19
CASSLEGDTNNSPLHF
TGTGCCAGTAGTCTAGAAGGGGACACCAATAATTCACCCCTCCACTTT
>TRBJ2-1|TRBD2|once|TRBV5-1
CASSLELAGGLRYNEQFF
TGCGCCAGCAGCTTAGAGCTAGCGGGGGGGCTACGCTACAATGAGCAGTTCTTC
>TRBJ2-1|TRBD2|once|TRBV6-1
CASSEALAASYNEQFF
TGTGCCAGCAGTGAAGCACTAGCGGCCTCCTACAATGAGCAGTTCTTC
>TRBJ2-1|TRBD2|.|TRBV5-6
CASSYSGRARNEQFF
TGTGCCAGCAGCTATAGCGGGAGGGCCCGCAATGAGCAGTTCTTC
>TRBJ2-3|.|.|TRBV5-1
CASTPGWATDTQYF
TGCGCCAGCACCCCTGGTTGGGCCACAGATACGCAGTATTTT
>TRBJ1-2|.|.|TRBV6-1
CASSEARGGYGYTF
TGTGCCAGCAGTGAAGCCAGGGGCGGCTATGGCTACACCTTC
>TRBJ2-1|.|.|TRBV9
CASSVVANNEQFF
TGTGCCAGCAGCGTAGTAGCGAACAATGAGCAGTTCTTC
>TRBJ2-3|.|.|TRBV5-4
CASSLEGGHTDTQYF
TGTGCCAGCAGCTTGGAAGGGGGGCACACAGATACGCAGTATTTT
>TRBJ2-2|.|.|TRBV11-3
CASSTTSPVGELFF
TGTGCCAGCAGCACGACCAGCCCGGTCGGGGAGCTGTTTTTT
>TRBJ2-1|TRBD1|.|TRBV4-1
CASSQSLARGHEQFF
TGCGCCAGCAGCCAAAGTCTTGCCAGGGGGCACGAGCAGTTCTTC
>TRBJ2-1|TRBD1|.|TRBV4-1
CASSQDRGQVYNEQFF
TGCGCCAGCAGCCAAGATCGCGGACAGGTTTACAATGAGCAGTTCTTC
>TRBJ2-3|.|.|TRBV28
CASSLLDRQDTQYF
TGTGCCAGCAGTTTATTGGACCGCCAGGATACGCAGTATTTT
>TRBJ1-4|TRBD1|.|TRBV5-4
CASSSDRVSEKLFF
TGTGCCAGCAGCTCTGACAGGGTTAGTGAAAAACTGTTTTTT
>TRBJ1-1|.|.|TRBV29-1
CSVEASGRENTEAFF
TGCAGCGTTGAAGCTTCCGGCAGGGAGAACACTGAAGCTTTCTTT
>TRBJ1-2|TRBD1|.|TRBV6-6
CAATRDRGLYYGYTF
TGTGCCGCGACAAGGGACAGGGGGCTTTACTATGGCTACACCTTC
>TRBJ2-3|.|.|TRBV5-1
CASSTGGGDTQYF
TGCGCCAGCAGCACTGGGGGTGGAGATACGCAGTATTTT
>TRBJ2-3|.|.|TRBV11-2
CASSLALSEDTQYF
TGTGCCAGCAGCTTAGCCTTATCGGAGGATACGCAGTATTTT
>TRBJ2-5|TRBD2|.|TRBV9
CASSVGGDSGRWETQYF
TGTGCCAGCAGCGTAGGTGGCGATAGCGGGAGGTGGGAGACCCAGTACTTC
>TRBJ2-6|.|.|TRBV9
CASSSQGRRSGANVLTF
TGTGCCAGCAGCTCACAAGGACGGCGCTCTGGGGCCAACGTCCTGACTTTC
>TRBJ2-1|.|.|TRBV19
CASSGGQSYNEQFF
TGTGCCAGTAGTGGGGGACAATCCTACAATGAGCAGTTCTTC
>TRBJ2-2|TRBD2|.|TRBV7-2
CASSFPTSGRDTGELFF
TGTGCCAGCAGCTTCCCGACTAGCGGGAGGGACACCGGGGAGCTGTTTTTT
>TRBJ2-7|.|.|TRBV11-3
CASSLRELGEQYF
TGTGCCAGCAGCTTAAGAGAGCTGGGCGAGCAGTACTTC
>TRBJ2-5|.|once|TRBV2
CASTKGGGGQETQYF
TGTGCCAGCACCAAAGGGGGAGGGGGCCAAGAGACCCAGTACTTC
>TRBJ1-5|.|.|TRBV5-1
CASSVEGKSNQPQHF
TGCGCCAGCAGCGTAGAGGGGAAGAGCAATCAGCCCCAGCATTTT
>TRBJ2-5|TRBD2|.|TRBV7-2
CASSLVPGTSRETQYF
TGTGCCAGCAGCTTGGTTCCCGGGACTAGTCGTGAGACCCAGTACTTC
>TRBJ2-7|TRBD1|.|TRBV2
CASSTRDRVYEQYF
TGTGCCAGCAGTACCCGGGACAGAGTCTACGAGCAGTACTTC
>TRBJ1-4|.|once|TRBV30
CAWGEPNEKLFF
TGTGCCTGGGGGGAGCCTAATGAAAAACTGTTTTTT
>TRBJ1-5|TRBD1|.|TRBV18
CASSPGTVSNQPQHF
TGTGCCAGCTCACCAGGGACAGTTAGCAATCAGCCCCAGCATTTT
>TRBJ2-1|TRBD2|.|TRBV4-1
CASSQERTSGGQVEQFF
TGCGCCAGCAGCCAAGAAAGGACTAGCGGGGGCCAGGTTGAGCAGTTCTTC
>TRBJ2-5|.|.|TRBV5-1
CASSLVPSDAGQETQYF
TGCGCCAGCAGCTTAGTGCCCTCCGACGCGGGGCAAGAGACCCAGTACTTC
>TRBJ2-1|.|.|TRBV5-6
CASSLPNDSEQFF
TGTGCCAGCAGCTTGCCGAACGATAGTGAGCAGTTCTTC
>TRBJ2-3|.|.|TRBV30
CAWSVPWGIRGDTQYF
TGTGCCTGGAGTGTACCTTGGGGGATTCGGGGAGATACGCAGTATTTT
>TRBJ2-5|TRBD1|.|TRBV9
CASSVGTGLSQYF
TGTGCCAGCAGCGTGGGGACAGGGCTTTCCCAGTACTTC
>TRBJ1-1|.|.|TRBV10-1
CASSDPRGEAFF
TGCGCCAGCAGTGACCCCCGGGGTGAAGCTTTCTTT
>TRBJ2-7|.|.|TRBV5-1
CASSLDRNYEQYF
TGCGCCAGCAGCTTGGACCGGAACTACGAGCAGTACTTC
>TRBJ1-1|.|.|TRBV29-1
CSVVYTEAFF
TGCAGCGTTGTGTATACTGAAGCTTTCTTT
>TRBJ1-6|.|once|TRBV9
CASSVGGSGNSPLHF
TGTGCCAGCAGCGTCGGTGGTAGCGGAAATTCACCCCTCCACTTT
>TRBJ1-2|.|.|TRBV30
CAWSVGQANYGYTF
TGTGCCTGGAGTGTGGGGCAGGCCAACTATGGCTACACCTTC
>TRBJ2-5|TRBD2|.|TRBV5-1
CASSLGSSGSTETQYF
TGCGCCAGCAGCTTGGGATCTAGCGGGAGTACGGAGACCCAGTACTTC
>TRBJ1-6|.|.|TRBV6-6
CASSLAGGNSPLHF
TGTGCCAGCAGCCTCGCCGGTGGGAATTCACCCCTCCACTTT
>TRBJ2-5|TRBD2|.|TRBV6-5
CASSYLAARGTQYF
TGTGCCAGCAGTTACCTAGCGGCTAGGGGGACCCAGTACTTC
>TRBJ1-5|.|.|TRBV6-6
CASSYSQAINQPQHF
TGTGCCAGCAGTTACTCCCAGGCGATCAATCAGCCCCAGCATTTT
>TRBJ2-2|.|once|TRBV9
CASSLTVNTGELFF
TGTGCCAGCAGCTTGACAGTTAACACCGGGGAGCTGTTTTTT
>TRBJ1-5|.|once|TRBV6-1
CASSEGGGSQPQHF
TGTGCCAGCAGTGAAGGAGGGGGAAGTCAGCCCCAGCATTTT
>TRBJ2-1|TRBD2|.|TRBV5-1
CASSLGGGPYNEQFF
TGCGCCAGCAGCTTGGGCGGGGGACCATACAATGAGCAGTTCTTC
>TRBJ1-1|.|.|TRBV2
CASSLDLGEAFF
TGTGCCAGCAGTCTCGACCTAGGAGAAGCTTTCTTT
>TRBJ2-3|TRBD2|.|TRBV30
CAWSVLAGAGDTQYF
TGTGCCTGGAGTGTACTAGCGGGGGCAGGGGATACGCAGTATTTT
>TRBJ2-5|.|.|TRBV18
CASLLRGQETQYF
TGTGCCAGCCTACTCCGGGGACAAGAGACCCAGTACTTC
>TRBJ2-7|TRBD1|.|TRBV6-1
CASSDRARTGYSYEQYF
TGTGCCAGCAGTGACCGAGCCCGGACAGGTTACAGCTACGAGCAGTACTTC
>TRBJ2-7|.|.|TRBV30
CAWSPPPSYEQYF
TGTGCCTGGAGCCCCCCTCCCTCCTACGAGCAGTACTTC
>TRBJ2-7|TRBD2|.|TRBV5-1
CASSAPGVAGTSYEQYF
TGCGCCAGCAGCGCCCCCGGAGTAGCCGGGACTAGCTACGAGCAGTACTTC